This TCR beta chain was documented in a study of regulatory T cells in long-lasting Graves disease. Germline V gives CDR1 SGHNT, CDR2 YENEEA. This CDR3 comprises 15 residues. Building the TCR beta libraries relied on iRepertoire HTBI primers, and CDR3 regions underwent Arm-PCR. Via MiXCR, TCRdb re-called the multiplex PCR reads, giving one row per CDR3 protein. Of roughly 450,000 distinct CDR3 sequences listed, around a quarter are singletons. Comment on this clonotype: This may be a read error: a much more frequent sequence differs by one nucleotide.

Time point described: persistent/refractory GD, antithyroid drugs over 5 years with positive TRAb. From RNA extracted from PBMCs, the TCR library was made. V usage is TRBV11-3 and J usage is TRBJ1-1, with D perhaps TRBD1 (5 bases). The sequence came from a female donor with Graves disease. Sequences were derived from peripheral blood mononuclear cells (PBMCs), sampled when the disease was refractory, from a patient treated with antithyroid drugs. The CDR3 DNA reads TGTGCCAGCAGCTTAGGAACAGGCTCGAACGCTGAAGCTTTCTTT. Encoded protein: CASSLGTGSNAEAFF.